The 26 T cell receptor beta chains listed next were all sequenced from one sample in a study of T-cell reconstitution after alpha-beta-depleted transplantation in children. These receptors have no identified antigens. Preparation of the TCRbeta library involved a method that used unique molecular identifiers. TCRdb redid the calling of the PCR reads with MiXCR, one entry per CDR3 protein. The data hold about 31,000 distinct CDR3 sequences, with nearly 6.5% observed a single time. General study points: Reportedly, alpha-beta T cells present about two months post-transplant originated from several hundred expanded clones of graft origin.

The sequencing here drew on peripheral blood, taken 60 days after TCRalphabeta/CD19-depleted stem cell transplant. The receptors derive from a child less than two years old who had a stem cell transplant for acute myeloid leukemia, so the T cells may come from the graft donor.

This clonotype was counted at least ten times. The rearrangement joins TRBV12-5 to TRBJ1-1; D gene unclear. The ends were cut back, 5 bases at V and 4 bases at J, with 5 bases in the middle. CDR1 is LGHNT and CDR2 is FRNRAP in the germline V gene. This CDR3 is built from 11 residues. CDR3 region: CASGHGTEAFF. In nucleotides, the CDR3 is TGTGCTAGTGGTCACGGCACTGAAGCTTTCTTT.

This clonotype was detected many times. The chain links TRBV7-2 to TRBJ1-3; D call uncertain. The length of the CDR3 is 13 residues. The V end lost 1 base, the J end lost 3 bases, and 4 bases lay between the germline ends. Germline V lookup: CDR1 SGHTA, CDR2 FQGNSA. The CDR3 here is CASSLGSGNTIYF. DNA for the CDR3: TGTGCCAGCAGCTTAGGTAGTGGAAACACCATATATTTT.

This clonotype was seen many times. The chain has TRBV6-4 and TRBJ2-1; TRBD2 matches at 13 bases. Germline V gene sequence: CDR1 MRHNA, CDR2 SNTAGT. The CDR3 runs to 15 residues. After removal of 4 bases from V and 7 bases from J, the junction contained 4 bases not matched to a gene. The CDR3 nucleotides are TGTGCCAGCAGTGTCGGACTAGCGGGAGTGAATGAGCAGTTCTTC. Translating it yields CASSVGLAGVNEQFF.

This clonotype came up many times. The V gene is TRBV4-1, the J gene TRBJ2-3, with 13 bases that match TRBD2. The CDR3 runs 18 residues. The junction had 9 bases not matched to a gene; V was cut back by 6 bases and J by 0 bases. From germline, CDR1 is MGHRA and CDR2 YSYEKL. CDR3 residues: CASRRPWTSGGSTDTQYF. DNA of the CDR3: TGCGCCAGCAGACGCCCCTGGACTAGCGGGGGAAGCACAGATACGCAGTATTTT.

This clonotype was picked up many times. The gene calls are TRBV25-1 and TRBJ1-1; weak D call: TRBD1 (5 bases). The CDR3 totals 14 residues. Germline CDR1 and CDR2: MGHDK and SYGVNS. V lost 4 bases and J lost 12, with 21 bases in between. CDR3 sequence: CASSAAGLQEKTFF. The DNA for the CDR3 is TGTGCCAGCAGTGCGGCCGGGTTACAGGAGAAGACTTTCTTT.

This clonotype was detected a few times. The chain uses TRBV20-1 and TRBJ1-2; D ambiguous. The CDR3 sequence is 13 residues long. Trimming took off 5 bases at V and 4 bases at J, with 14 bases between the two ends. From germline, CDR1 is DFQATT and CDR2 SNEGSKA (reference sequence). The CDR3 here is CSAPVPGLYGYTF. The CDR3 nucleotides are TGCAGTGCTCCGGTTCCAGGCCTCTATGGCTACACCTTC.

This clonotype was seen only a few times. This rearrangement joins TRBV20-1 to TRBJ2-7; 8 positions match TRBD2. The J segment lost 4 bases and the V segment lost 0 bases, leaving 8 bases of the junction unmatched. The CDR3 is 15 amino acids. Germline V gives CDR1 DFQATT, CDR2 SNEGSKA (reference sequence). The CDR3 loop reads CSARDWGASGYEQYF. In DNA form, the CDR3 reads TGCAGTGCTAGAGATTGGGGGGCTAGCGGGTACGAGCAGTACTTC.

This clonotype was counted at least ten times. In nucleotides, the CDR3 is TGTGCCAGCAGCTTCGGGCCCGGGAACTATGGCTACACCTTC. Translation: CASSFGPGNYGYTF. The chain carries TRBV7-3 and TRBJ1-2; D not resolved. Germline lookup yields CDR1 SGHTA and CDR2 FQGTGA. V lost 3 bases and J 2 bases, leaving 10 bases between the germline ends. The CDR3 sequence is 14 residues long.

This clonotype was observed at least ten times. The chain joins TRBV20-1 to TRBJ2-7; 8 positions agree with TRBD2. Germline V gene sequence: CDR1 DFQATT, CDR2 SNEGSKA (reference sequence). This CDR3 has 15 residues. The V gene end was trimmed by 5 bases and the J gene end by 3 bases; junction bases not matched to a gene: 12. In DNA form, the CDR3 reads TGCAGTGCTCGACCCTCCGGGACTAGTTACTACGAGCAGTACTTC. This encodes CSARPSGTSYYEQYF.

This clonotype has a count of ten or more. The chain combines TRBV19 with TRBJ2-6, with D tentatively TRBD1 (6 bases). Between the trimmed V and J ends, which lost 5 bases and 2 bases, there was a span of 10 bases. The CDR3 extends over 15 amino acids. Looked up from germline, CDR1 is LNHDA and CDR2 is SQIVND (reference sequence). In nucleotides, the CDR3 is TGTGCCAGTAGTCTTGGGACACCTGGGGCCAACGTCCTGACTTTC. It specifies CASSLGTPGANVLTF.

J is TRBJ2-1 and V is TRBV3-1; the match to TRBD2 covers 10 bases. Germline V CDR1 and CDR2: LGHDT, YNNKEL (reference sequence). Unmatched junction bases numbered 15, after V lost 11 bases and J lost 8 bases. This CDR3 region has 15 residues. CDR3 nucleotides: TGTGCCTGCACCCAAGAGCGGGGGGGCCGAGATGAGCAGTTCTTC. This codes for CACTQERGGRDEQFF.

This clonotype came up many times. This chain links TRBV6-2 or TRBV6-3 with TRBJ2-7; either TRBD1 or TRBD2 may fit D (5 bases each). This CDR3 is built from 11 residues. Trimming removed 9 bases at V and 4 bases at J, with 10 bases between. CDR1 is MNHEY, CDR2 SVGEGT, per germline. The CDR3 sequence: CASRGQYEQYF. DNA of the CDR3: TGTGCCAGTCGGGGCCAATACGAGCAGTACTTC.

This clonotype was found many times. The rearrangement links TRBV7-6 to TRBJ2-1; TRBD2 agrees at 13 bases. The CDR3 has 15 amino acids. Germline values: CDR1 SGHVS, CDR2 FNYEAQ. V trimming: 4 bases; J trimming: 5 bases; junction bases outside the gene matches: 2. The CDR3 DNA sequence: TGTGCCAGCAGCTGGACTAGCGGGGGCCACAATGAGCAGTTCTTC. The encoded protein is CASSWTSGGHNEQFF.

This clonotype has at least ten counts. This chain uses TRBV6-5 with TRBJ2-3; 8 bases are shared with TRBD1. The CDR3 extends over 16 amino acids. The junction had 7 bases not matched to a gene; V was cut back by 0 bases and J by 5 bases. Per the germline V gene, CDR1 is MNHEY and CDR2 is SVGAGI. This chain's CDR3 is CASSYSRTGTVDTQYF. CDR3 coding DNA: TGTGCCAGCAGTTACTCGCGGACAGGGACGGTAGATACGCAGTATTTT.

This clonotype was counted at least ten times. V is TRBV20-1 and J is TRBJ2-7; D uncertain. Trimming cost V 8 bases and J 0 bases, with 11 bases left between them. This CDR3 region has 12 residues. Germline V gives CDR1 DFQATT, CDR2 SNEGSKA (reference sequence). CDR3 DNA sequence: TGCAGTCCCCGGCGGCGCTCCTACGAGCAGTACTTC. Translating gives CSPRRRSYEQYF.

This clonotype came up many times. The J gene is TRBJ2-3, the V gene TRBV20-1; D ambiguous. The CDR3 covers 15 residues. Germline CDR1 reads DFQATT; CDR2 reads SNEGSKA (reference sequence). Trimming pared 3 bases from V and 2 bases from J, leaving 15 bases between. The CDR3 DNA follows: TGCAGTGCTAGTGGGCCTCGAAATACCACAGATACGCAGTATTTT. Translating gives CSASGPRNTTDTQYF.

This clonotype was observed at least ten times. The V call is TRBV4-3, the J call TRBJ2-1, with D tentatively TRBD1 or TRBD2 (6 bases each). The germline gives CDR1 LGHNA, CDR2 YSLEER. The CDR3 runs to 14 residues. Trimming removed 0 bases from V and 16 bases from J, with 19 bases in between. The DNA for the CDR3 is TGCGCCAGCAGCCAAGAGGGGCCGGGGGCGGGGCACTTCTTC. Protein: CASSQEGPGAGHFF.

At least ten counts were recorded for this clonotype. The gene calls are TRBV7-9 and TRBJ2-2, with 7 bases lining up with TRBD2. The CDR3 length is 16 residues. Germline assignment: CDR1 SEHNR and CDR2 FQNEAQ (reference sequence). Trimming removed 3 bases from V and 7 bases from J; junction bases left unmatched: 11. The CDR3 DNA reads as TGTGCCAGCAGCTTCAGTGGGAGGGCCGAAGGCGGGGAGCTGTTTTTT. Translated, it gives CASSFSGRAEGGELFF.

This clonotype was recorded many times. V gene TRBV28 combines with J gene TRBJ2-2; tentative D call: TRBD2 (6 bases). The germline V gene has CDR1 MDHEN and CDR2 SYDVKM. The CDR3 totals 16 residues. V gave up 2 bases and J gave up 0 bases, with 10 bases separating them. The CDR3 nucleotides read TGTGCCAGCAGTTTAATCGCGGGGACGAACACCGGGGAGCTGTTTTTT. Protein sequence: CASSLIAGTNTGELFF.

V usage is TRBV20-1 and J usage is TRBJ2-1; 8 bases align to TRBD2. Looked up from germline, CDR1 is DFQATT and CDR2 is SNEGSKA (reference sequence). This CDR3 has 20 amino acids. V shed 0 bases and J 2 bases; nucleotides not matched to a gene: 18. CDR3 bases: TGCAGTGCTAGAGATGGGCGTGGCGGGGGGAACCGTGGGGCCTACAATGAGCAGTTCTTC. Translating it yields CSARDGRGGGNRGAYNEQFF.

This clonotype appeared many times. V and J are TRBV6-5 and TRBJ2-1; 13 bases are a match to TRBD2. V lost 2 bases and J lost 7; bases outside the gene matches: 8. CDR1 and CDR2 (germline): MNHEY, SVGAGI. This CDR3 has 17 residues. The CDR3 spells CASSYRTSGRRGNEQFF. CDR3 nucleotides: TGTGCCAGCAGTTACCGGACTAGCGGGAGACGTGGTAATGAGCAGTTCTTC.

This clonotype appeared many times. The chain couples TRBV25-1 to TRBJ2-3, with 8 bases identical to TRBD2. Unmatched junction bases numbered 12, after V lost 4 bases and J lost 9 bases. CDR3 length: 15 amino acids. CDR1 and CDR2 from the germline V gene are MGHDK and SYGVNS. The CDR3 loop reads CASSAGLAVRWTQYF. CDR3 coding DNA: TGTGCCAGCAGTGCAGGACTAGCTGTAAGGTGGACGCAGTATTTT.

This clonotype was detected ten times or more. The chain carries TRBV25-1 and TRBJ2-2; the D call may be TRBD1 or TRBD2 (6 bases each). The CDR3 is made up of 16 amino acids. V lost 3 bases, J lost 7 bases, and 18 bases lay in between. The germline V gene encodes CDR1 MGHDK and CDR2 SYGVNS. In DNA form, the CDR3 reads TGTGCCAGCAGTGAGCGGTTGTGGGGGGCAGGCGGGGAGCTGTTTTTT. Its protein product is CASSERLWGAGGELFF. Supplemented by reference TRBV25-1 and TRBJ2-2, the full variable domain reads EADIYQTPRYLVIGTGKKITLECSQTMGHDKMYWYQQDPGMELHLIHYSYGVNSTEKGDLSSESTVSRIRTEHFPLTLESARPSHTSQYLCASSERLWGAGGELFFGEGSRLTVL.

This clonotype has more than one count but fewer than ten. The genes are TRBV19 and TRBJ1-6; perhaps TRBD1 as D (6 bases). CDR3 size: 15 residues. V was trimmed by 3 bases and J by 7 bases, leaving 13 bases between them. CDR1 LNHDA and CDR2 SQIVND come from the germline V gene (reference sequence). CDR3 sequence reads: CASSIYGQRNSPLHF. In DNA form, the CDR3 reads TGTGCCAGTAGTATTTATGGACAGAGGAATTCACCCCTCCACTTT.

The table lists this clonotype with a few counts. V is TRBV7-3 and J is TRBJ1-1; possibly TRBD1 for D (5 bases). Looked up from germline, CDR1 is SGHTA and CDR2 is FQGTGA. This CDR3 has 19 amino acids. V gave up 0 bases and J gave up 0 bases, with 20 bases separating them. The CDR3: CASSLTRGGRGQMNTEAFF. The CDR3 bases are TGTGCCAGCAGCTTAACGAGGGGAGGCCGAGGACAAATGAACACTGAAGCTTTCTTT.

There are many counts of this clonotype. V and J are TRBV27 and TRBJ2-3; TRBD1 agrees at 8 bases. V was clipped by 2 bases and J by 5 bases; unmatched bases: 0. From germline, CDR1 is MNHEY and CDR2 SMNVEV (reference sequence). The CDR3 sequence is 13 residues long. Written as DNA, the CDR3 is TGTGCCAGCAGTTTAGACAGGGGAGATACGCAGTATTTT. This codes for CASSLDRGDTQYF.